The rows below give T cell receptor beta chains drawn from one sample of a study of human T cells and chemical hapten exposure. TCRdb passed the RACE reads through MiXCR, listing each CDR3 protein once. The sample shows nearly 85,000 distinct CDR3 sequences, 11% of them seen only once. The source was whole blood, collected in connection with sensitization to the hapten diphenylcyclopropenone (DPC). The receptors were gathered from a man younger than 35 with alopecia areata. Some clones in this sample may be carry-over from other donors' samples. Each CDR3 is given with its conserved first and last residue. A D gene is named only where the DNA matches it firmly. Clone size is stated in some rows and not others, as once, few, many or a class when expanded.

v_gene: TRBV7-8
j_gene: TRBJ1-1
abundance: -
d_gene: -
CDR3aa: CASSLDGSGGSEAFF
CDR3nt: TGTGCCAGCAGCTTAGACGGGTCGGGGGGATCTGAAGCTTTCTTT

v_gene: TRBV6-2/TRBV6-3
j_gene: TRBJ2-7
abundance: few
d_gene: TRBD1
CDR3aa: CASRSDRILSYEQYF
CDR3nt: TGTGCCAGCAGATCGGACAGGATCCTCTCCTACGAGCAGTACTTC

v_gene: TRBV7-2
j_gene: TRBJ2-3
abundance: many
d_gene: TRBD2
CDR3aa: CASSSRLAGVLLRGTDTQYF
CDR3nt: TGTGCCAGCAGCTCTCGACTAGCGGGAGTCCTCCTCCGGGGCACAGATACGCAGTATTTT

v_gene: TRBV20-1
j_gene: TRBJ2-2
abundance: -
d_gene: -
CDR3aa: CSVPVDTGELFF
CDR3nt: TGCAGTGTTCCGGTTGACACCGGGGAGCTGTTTTTT

v_gene: TRBV29-1
j_gene: TRBJ2-3
abundance: -
d_gene: TRBD2
CDR3aa: CSVGSGGSTDTQYF
CDR3nt: TGCAGCGTTGGTAGCGGGGGAAGCACAGATACGCAGTATTTT

v_gene: TRBV5-5
j_gene: TRBJ1-2
abundance: -
d_gene: -
CDR3aa: CASSSQDRLFNYGYTF
CDR3nt: TGTGCCAGCAGCTCGCAGGACAGACTATTTAACTATGGCTACACCTTC

v_gene: TRBV29-1
j_gene: TRBJ2-1
abundance: many
d_gene: TRBD1
CDR3aa: CSVEDPSGQGNNEQFF
CDR3nt: TGCAGCGTTGAAGATCCGTCGGGACAGGGAAACAATGAGCAGTTCTTC

v_gene: TRBV27
j_gene: TRBJ1-3
abundance: many
d_gene: TRBD1
CDR3aa: CASSLRRQGSKNTIYF
CDR3nt: TGTGCCAGCAGTTTAAGGAGACAGGGATCGAAAAACACCATATATTTT

v_gene: TRBV7-2
j_gene: TRBJ2-7
abundance: -
d_gene: -
CDR3aa: CASSQAGRGRGEQYF
CDR3nt: TGTGCCAGCAGCCAAGCGGGGCGGGGGCGAGGCGAGCAGTACTTC

v_gene: TRBV11-2
j_gene: TRBJ1-5
abundance: few
d_gene: -
CDR3aa: CASSLNSGDQPQHF
CDR3nt: TGTGCCAGCAGCCTCAACAGCGGAGATCAGCCCCAGCATTTT

v_gene: TRBV20-1
j_gene: TRBJ2-7
abundance: many
d_gene: -
CDR3aa: CSAPGGPSYEQYF
CDR3nt: TGCAGTGCGCCCGGGGGGCCCTCCTACGAGCAGTACTTC

v_gene: TRBV14
j_gene: TRBJ2-1
abundance: few
d_gene: -
CDR3aa: CASSQDLGNEQFF
CDR3nt: TGTGCCAGCAGCCAAGATCTGGGGAATGAGCAGTTCTTC

v_gene: TRBV29-1
j_gene: TRBJ1-2
abundance: few
d_gene: TRBD1
CDR3aa: CSAGTGGERFGYTF
CDR3nt: TGCAGCGCTGGGACAGGGGGCGAGAGATTTGGCTACACCTTC

v_gene: TRBV12-3/TRBV12-4
j_gene: TRBJ1-4
abundance: few
d_gene: -
CDR3aa: CASSALGGPFNEKLFF
CDR3nt: TGTGCCAGCAGTGCCCTGGGGGGCCCCTTTAATGAAAAACTGTTTTTT

v_gene: TRBV29-1
j_gene: TRBJ2-1
abundance: -
d_gene: -
CDR3aa: CSVEDRMGSSYNEQFF
CDR3nt: TGCAGCGTTGAAGATCGGATGGGGAGCTCCTACAATGAGCAGTTCTTC

v_gene: TRBV29-1
j_gene: TRBJ2-2
abundance: few
d_gene: TRBD1
CDR3aa: CSFQGGQGAHTGELFF
CDR3nt: TGCAGCTTTCAAGGGGGACAGGGGGCGCATACCGGGGAGCTGTTTTTT